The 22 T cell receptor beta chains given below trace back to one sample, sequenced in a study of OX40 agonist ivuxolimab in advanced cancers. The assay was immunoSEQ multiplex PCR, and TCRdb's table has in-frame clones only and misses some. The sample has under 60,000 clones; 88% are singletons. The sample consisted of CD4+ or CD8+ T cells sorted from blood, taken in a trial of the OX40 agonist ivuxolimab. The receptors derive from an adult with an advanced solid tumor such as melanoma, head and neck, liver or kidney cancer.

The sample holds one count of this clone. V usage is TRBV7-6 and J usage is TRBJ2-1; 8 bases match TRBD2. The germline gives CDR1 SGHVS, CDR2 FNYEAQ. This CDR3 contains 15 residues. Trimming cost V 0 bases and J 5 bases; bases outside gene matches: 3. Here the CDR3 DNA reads TGTGCCAGCAGCTTAGCGAGCGGGAGCAACAATGAGCAGTTCTTC. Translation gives CASSLASGSNNEQFF.

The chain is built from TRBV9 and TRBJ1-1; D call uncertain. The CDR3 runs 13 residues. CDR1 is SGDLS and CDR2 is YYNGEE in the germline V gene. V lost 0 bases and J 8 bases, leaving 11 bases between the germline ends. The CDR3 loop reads CASSVGPTTEAFF. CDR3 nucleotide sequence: TGTGCCAGCAGCGTAGGACCAACCACCGAAGCTTTCTTT. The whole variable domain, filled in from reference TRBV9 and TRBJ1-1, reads DSGVTQTPKHLITATGQRVTLRCSPRSGDLSVYWYQQSLDQGLQFLIQYYNGEERAKGNILERFSAQQFPDLHSELNLSSLELGDSALYFCASSVGPTTEAFFGQGTRLTVV.

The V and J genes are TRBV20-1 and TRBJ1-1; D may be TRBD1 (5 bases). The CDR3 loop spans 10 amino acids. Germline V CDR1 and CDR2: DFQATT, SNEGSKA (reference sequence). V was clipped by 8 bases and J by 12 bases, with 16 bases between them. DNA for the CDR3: TGCAGTCTCGCGGGGGGGTGGACTTTCTTT. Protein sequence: CSLAGGWTFF.

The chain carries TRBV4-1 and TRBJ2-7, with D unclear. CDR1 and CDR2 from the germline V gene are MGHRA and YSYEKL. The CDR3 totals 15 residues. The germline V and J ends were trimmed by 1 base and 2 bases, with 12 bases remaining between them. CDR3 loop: CASSQVGGPAYEQYF. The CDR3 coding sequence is TGCGCCAGCAGCCAAGTAGGCGGACCAGCCTACGAGCAGTACTTC.

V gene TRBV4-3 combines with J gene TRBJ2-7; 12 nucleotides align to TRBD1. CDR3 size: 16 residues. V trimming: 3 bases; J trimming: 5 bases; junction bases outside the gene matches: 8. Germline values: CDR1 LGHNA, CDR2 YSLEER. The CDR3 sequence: CASSHRTGTGGNEQYF. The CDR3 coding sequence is TGCGCCAGCAGCCACCGCACCGGGACAGGGGGCAACGAGCAGTACTTC.

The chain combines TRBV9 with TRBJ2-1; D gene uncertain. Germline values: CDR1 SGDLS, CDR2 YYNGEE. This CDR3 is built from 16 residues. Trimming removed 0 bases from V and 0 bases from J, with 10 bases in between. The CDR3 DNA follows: TGTGCCAGCAGCGTAGGTCCATGGAGCTCCTACAATGAGCAGTTCTTC. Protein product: CASSVGPWSSYNEQFF.

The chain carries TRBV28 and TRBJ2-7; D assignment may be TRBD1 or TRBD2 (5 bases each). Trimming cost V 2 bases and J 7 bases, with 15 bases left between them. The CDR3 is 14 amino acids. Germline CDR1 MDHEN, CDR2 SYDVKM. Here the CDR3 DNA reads TGTGCCAGCAGTTTACCTGGGACCCCTGATGAGCAGTACTTC. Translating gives CASSLPGTPDEQYF.

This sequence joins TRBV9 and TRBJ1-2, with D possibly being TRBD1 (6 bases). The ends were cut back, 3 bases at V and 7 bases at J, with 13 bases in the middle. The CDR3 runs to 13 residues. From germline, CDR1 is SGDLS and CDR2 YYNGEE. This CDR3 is CASSGPGDSGYTF. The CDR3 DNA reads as TGTGCCAGCAGCGGTCCAGGGGACTCTGGCTACACCTTC.

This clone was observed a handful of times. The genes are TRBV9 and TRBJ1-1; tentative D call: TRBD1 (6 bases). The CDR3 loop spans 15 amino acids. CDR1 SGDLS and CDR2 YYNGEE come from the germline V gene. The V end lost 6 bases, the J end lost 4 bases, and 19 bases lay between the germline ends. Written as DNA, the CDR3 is TGTGCCAGCACGCCGATGGGGAGGGGGGTCACTGAAGCTTTCTTT. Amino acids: CASTPMGRGVTEAFF. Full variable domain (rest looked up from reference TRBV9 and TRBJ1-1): DSGVTQTPKHLITATGQRVTLRCSPRSGDLSVYWYQQSLDQGLQFLIQYYNGEERAKGNILERFSAQQFPDLHSELNLSSLELGDSALYFCASTPMGRGVTEAFFGQGTRLTVV.

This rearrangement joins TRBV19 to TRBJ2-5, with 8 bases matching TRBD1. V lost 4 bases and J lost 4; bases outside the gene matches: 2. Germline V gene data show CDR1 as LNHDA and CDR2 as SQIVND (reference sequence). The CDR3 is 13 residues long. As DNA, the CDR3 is TGTGCCAGTAGTACAGACAGGGGAGAGACCCAGTACTTC. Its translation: CASSTDRGETQYF.

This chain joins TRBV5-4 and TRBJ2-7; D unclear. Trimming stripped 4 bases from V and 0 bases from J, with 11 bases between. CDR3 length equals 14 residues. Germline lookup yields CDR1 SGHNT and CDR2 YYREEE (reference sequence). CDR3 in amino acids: CASSQDWSSYEQYF. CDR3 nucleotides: TGTGCCAGCAGCCAAGATTGGAGCTCCTACGAGCAGTACTTC.

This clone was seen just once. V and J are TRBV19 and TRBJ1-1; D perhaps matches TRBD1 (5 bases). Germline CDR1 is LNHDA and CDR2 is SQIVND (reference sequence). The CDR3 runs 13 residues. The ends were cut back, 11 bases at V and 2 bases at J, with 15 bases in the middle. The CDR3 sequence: CASRDARNTEAFF. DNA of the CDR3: TGTGCCTCGAGGGACGCTCGAAACACTGAAGCTTTCTTT. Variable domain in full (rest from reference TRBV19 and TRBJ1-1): DGGITQSPKYLFRKEGQNVTLSCEQNLNHDAMYWYRQDPGQGLRLIYYSQIVNDFQKGDIAEGYSVSREKKESFPLTVTSAQKNPTAFYLCASRDARNTEAFFGQGTRLTVV.

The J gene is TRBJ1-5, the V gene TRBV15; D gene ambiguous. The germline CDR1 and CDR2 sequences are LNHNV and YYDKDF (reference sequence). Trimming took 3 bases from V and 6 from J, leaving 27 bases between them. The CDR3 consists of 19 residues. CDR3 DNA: TGTGCCACCAGCAGGTCTCCGGGAGAGACCTATAAGCCGGGTCAGCCCCAGCATTTT. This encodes CATSRSPGETYKPGQPQHF.

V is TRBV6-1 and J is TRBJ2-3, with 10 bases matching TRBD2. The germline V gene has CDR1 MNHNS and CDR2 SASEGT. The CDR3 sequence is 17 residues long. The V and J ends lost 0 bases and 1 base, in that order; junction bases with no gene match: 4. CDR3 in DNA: TGTGCCAGCAGTGAAGCAGGGCTAGCGGGGGGCACAGATACGCAGTATTTT. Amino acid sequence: CASSEAGLAGGTDTQYF.

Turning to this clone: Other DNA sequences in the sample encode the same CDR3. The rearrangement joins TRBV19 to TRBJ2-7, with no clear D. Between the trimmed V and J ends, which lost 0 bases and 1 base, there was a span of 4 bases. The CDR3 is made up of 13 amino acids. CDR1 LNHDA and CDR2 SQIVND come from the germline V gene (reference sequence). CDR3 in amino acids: CASSIEQSYEQYF. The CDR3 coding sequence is TGTGCCAGTAGTATAGAACAGTCCTACGAGCAGTACTTC.

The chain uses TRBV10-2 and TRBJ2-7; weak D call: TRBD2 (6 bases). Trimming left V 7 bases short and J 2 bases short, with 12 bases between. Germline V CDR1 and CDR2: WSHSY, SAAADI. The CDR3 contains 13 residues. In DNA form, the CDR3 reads TGCGCCAGCAAACAAGCGGGCGCCTACGAGCAGTACTTC. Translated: CASKQAGAYEQYF.

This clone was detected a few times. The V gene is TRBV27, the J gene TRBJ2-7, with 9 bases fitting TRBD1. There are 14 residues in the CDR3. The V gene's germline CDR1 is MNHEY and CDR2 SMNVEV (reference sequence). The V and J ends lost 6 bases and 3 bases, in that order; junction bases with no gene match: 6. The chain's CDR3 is CASRGQGGFYEQYF. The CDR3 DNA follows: TGTGCCAGCAGGGGACAGGGAGGGTTCTACGAGCAGTACTTC.

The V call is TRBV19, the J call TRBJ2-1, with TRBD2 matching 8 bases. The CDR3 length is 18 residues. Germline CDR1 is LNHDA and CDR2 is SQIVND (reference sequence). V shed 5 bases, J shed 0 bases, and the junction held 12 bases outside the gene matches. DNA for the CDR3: TGTGCCAGTAGTCTGACCGGGACTAGATTTAGCTCCTACAATGAGCAGTTCTTC. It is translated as CASSLTGTRFSSYNEQFF.

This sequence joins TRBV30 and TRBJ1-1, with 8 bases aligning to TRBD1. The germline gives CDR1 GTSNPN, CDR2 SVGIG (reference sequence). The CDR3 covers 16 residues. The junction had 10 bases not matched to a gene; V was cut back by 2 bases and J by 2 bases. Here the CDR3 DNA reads TGTGCCTGGAGTTCCCGGACAGGGCGGTTAAACACTGAAGCTTTCTTT. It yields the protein CAWSSRTGRLNTEAFF.

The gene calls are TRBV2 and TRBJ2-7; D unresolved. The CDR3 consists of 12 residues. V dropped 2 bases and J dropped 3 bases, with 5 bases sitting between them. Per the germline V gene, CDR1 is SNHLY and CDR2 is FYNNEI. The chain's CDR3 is CASSEQFYEQYF. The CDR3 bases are TGTGCCAGCAGTGAACAGTTCTACGAGCAGTACTTC.

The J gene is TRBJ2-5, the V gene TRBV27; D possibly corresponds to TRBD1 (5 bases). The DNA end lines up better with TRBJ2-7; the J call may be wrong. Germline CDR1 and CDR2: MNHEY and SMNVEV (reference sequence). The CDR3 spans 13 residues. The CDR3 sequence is CASSSAGSYEQYF. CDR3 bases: TGTGCCAGCAGTTCTGCAGGGTCCTACGAGCAGTACTTC.

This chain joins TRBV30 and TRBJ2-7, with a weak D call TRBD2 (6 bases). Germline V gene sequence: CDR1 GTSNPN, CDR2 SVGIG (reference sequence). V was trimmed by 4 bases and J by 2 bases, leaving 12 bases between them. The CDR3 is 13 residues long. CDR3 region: CAWKRGLPYEQYF. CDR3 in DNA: TGTGCCTGGAAACGAGGACTACCCTACGAGCAGTACTTC.